Following are 29 T cell receptor beta chains from one sample sequenced in a study of T-cell reconstitution after alpha-beta-depleted transplantation in children. Preparation of the TCRbeta library involved a method that used unique molecular identifiers. A single record per CDR3 protein comes from TCRdb applying MiXCR to the PCR reads. The data show about 980,000 distinct CDR3 sequences, roughly 29% seen once. The source was PBMCs, mostly from graft donor cells, collected 360 days after TCRalphabeta/CD19-depleted stem cell transplant. These receptors were taken from a boy less than two years old who had a stem cell transplant for SCID, so the T cells may come from the graft donor.

The rearrangement joins TRBV10-3 to TRBJ2-5, with D perhaps TRBD2 (5 bases). V lost 6 bases to trimming and J lost 5 bases, with 19 bases between them. The CDR3 is 15 amino acids. Looked up from germline, CDR1 is ENHRY and CDR2 is SYGVKD. As DNA, the CDR3 is TGTGCCATCAGGGAGGCAGTCCATCCGATGGAGACCCAGTACTTC. Protein sequence: CAIREAVHPMETQYF.

V is TRBV2 and J is TRBJ2-1; D not resolved. V was trimmed by 1 base and J by 2 bases, leaving 15 bases between them. Germline CDR1 SNHLY, CDR2 FYNNEI. This CDR3 has 17 amino acids. The CDR3 bases are TGTGCCAGCAGTGAAGTCCTGGGCCCCTCCACCTACAATGAGCAGTTCTTC. Its translation is CASSEVLGPSTYNEQFF.

This clonotype was seen more than once but under ten times. This chain connects TRBV6-2 or TRBV6-3 to TRBJ2-2; 7 positions agree with TRBD2. Germline CDR1 MNHEY, CDR2 SVGEGT. V lost 4 bases to trimming and J lost 7 bases; unmatched junction nucleotides: 15. CDR3 length: 17 amino acids. The CDR3 sequence: CASSWKSGRTSRGELFF. CDR3 nucleotides: TGTGCCAGCAGTTGGAAGTCCGGGAGGACATCTCGCGGGGAGCTGTTTTTT.

In its sample, this clonotype was seen a few times. The V and J genes are TRBV6-5 and TRBJ2-7, with TRBD2 matching 8 bases. The CDR3 runs to 12 residues. Germline V lookup: CDR1 MNHEY, CDR2 SVGAGI. The V and J ends lost 5 bases and 5 bases, in that order; junction bases with no gene match: 2. CDR3 DNA: TGTGCCAGCAGTCGTAGCGGGAACGAGCAGTACTTC. Its translation: CASSRSGNEQYF.

This clonotype showed up just a few times. This rearrangement joins TRBV7-9 to TRBJ1-1; a possible D gene is TRBD1 (5 bases). The CDR3 is made up of 15 amino acids. Germline V CDR1 and CDR2: SEHNR, FQNEAQ (reference sequence). Trimming shortened V by 1 base and J by 4 bases, and 13 bases separated the two germline ends. The CDR3 DNA sequence: TGTGCCAGCAGCTTAGTTGCGGGGCTCGGCACTGAAGCTTTCTTT. Encoded protein: CASSLVAGLGTEAFF.

The chain joins TRBV7-3 to TRBJ1-2; 10 bases are shared with TRBD1. In germline, CDR1 is SGHTA, CDR2 FQGTGA. CDR3 length: 16 amino acids. V shed 4 bases, J shed 6 bases, and the junction held 11 bases outside the gene matches. In DNA, the CDR3 is TGTGCCAGCAGCTCCCAAAGGACAGGGGGAGGTGATGGCTACACCTTC. Translating it yields CASSSQRTGGGDGYTF.

Remarks on this clonotype: At one boundary the junction diverges from the germline segment, which might be a read error. V gene TRBV7-9 combines with J gene TRBJ1-4; 9 bases fit TRBD1. The CDR3 has 17 amino acids. The germline gives CDR1 SEHNR, CDR2 FQNEAQ (reference sequence). CDR3 sequence: CASSIYLSGTGNEKLFF. DNA of the CDR3: TGTGCTAGCAGCATATATCTATCCGGGACAGGGAATGAAAAACTGTTTTTT.

V usage is TRBV7-2 and J usage is TRBJ2-3; 12 nucleotides align to TRBD2. The V gene end was trimmed by 4 bases and the J gene end by 2 bases; junction bases not matched to a gene: 4. The CDR3 is 16 amino acids. Looked up from germline, CDR1 is SGHTA and CDR2 is FQGNSA. The CDR3 nucleotides are TGTGCCAGCAGCTGGACTAGCGGGGTGATCACAGATACGCAGTATTTT. This encodes CASSWTSGVITDTQYF.

The CDR3 bases are TGTGCCAGCAGCCCAGGACAGCTGCCGAACAATGAGCAGTTCTTC. Its protein product is CASSPGQLPNNEQFF. The chain uses TRBV7-9 and TRBJ2-1; tentative D call: TRBD1 (6 bases). The CDR3 totals 15 residues. Trimming left V 5 bases short and J 5 bases short, with 16 bases between. Germline V gene data show CDR1 as SEHNR and CDR2 as FQNEAQ (reference sequence).

The chain recombines TRBV6-1 with TRBJ1-6; D might be TRBD1 (6 bases). Germline V gene data show CDR1 as MNHNS and CDR2 as SASEGT. CDR3 length equals 16 residues. The ends were cut back, 7 bases at V and 0 bases at J, with 13 bases in the middle. The CDR3 loop reads CASKPDRSSYNSPLHF. The CDR3 coding sequence is TGTGCCAGCAAACCCGACAGGAGCTCCTATAATTCACCCCTCCACTTT.

The chain carries TRBV5-1 and TRBJ2-5; a possible D gene is TRBD2 (6 bases). Germline CDR1 SGHRS, CDR2 YFSETQ. The germline V and J ends were trimmed by 1 base and 4 bases, with 14 bases remaining between them. The CDR3 spans 15 residues. The CDR3 DNA reads as TGCGCCAGCAGCTTGCAACCTAGCGTGGGAGAGACCCAGTACTTC. It specifies CASSLQPSVGETQYF.

In this sample, this clonotype turned up a few times. The rearrangement uses TRBV29-1 and TRBJ2-7; 11 bases are a match to TRBD2. Germline V gene data show CDR1 as SQVTM and CDR2 as ANQGSEA. The CDR3 runs 15 residues. Unmatched junction bases numbered 13, after V lost 7 bases and J lost 5 bases. The CDR3 protein is CSADRLAGGCHEQYF. For the CDR3, the DNA is TGCAGCGCGGATCGTCTAGCGGGGGGTTGCCACGAGCAGTACTTC.

The genes are TRBV2 and TRBJ2-1; 9 bases match TRBD1. The CDR3 covers 17 residues. Trimming removed 8 bases from V and 7 bases from J; junction bases left unmatched: 18. Germline V lookup: CDR1 SNHLY, CDR2 FYNNEI. The CDR3: CASGGQGSEYLWNEQFF. In nucleotides, the CDR3 is TGTGCCAGCGGGGGACAGGGATCCGAATATCTTTGGAATGAGCAGTTCTTC.

The chain links TRBV28 to TRBJ2-5, with D uncertain. Germline V gives CDR1 MDHEN, CDR2 SYDVKM. V was shortened by 0 bases and J by 2 bases, with 7 bases between the two germline ends. The CDR3 extends over 14 amino acids. Written as DNA, the CDR3 is TGTGCCAGCAGTTTATGGGCAGAACAAGAGACCCAGTACTTC. Protein sequence: CASSLWAEQETQYF.

This clonotype was seen a handful of times. V usage is TRBV12-3 or TRBV12-4 and J usage is TRBJ1-2; a possible D gene is TRBD1 (6 bases). The CDR3 length is 15 residues. V was shortened by 3 bases and J by 2 bases, with 13 bases between the two germline ends. The CDR3 reads CASSFAGGQNYGYTF. DNA of the CDR3: TGTGCCAGCAGTTTCGCGGGGGGCCAAAACTATGGCTACACCTTC.

The chain recombines TRBV18 with TRBJ1-5; D uncertain. CDR3 length: 15 amino acids. The V end lost 0 bases, the J end lost 6 bases, and 12 bases lay between the germline ends. In germline, CDR1 is KGHSH, CDR2 LQKENI. CDR3 DNA: TGTGCCAGCTCACCACCGTCTGGGTTTGGTCAGCCCCAGCATTTT. Translated, it gives CASSPPSGFGQPQHF.

The chain links TRBV7-6 to TRBJ2-7, with TRBD1 matching over 10 bases. With 4 bases clipped from V and 4 bases from J, the junction kept 19 bases outside the gene matches. The CDR3 covers 19 residues. Germline V CDR1 and CDR2: SGHVS, FNYEAQ. CDR3 region: CASSSTGTGVIPPTYEQYF. In DNA, the CDR3 is TGTGCCAGCAGCTCTACCGGGACAGGGGTCATTCCCCCCACTTACGAGCAGTACTTC.

In this sample, this clonotype turned up a few times. The rearrangement joins TRBV12-3 or TRBV12-4 to TRBJ1-2, with D possibly matching TRBD1 (5 bases). Between the trimmed V and J ends, which lost 5 bases and 5 bases, there was a span of 15 bases. The CDR3 has 14 residues. The CDR3 coding sequence is TGTGCCAGCAGTCCAGTGGGACTTTTATATGGCTACACCTTC. It specifies CASSPVGLLYGYTF.

This clonotype was seen a few times. CDR3 sequence (DNA): TGTGCCAGCAGTTCGTCCGGGACTCCCGTATATGGCTACACCTTC. This sequence encodes CASSSSGTPVYGYTF. V is TRBV12-3 or TRBV12-4 and J is TRBJ1-2, with a tentative D call TRBD1 (5 bases). The CDR3 loop spans 15 amino acids. V lost 4 bases and J 5 bases, leaving 17 bases between the germline ends.

This clonotype came up a few times. The chain employs TRBV9 and TRBJ2-1; no definite D call. The CDR3 sequence is 12 residues long. CDR1 and CDR2 from the germline V gene are SGDLS and YYNGEE. Trimming took 5 bases from V and 11 from J, leaving 14 bases between them. CDR3: CASSRQSEKQFF. For the CDR3, the DNA is TGTGCCAGCAGTCGTCAGTCGGAGAAGCAGTTCTTC.

This chain uses TRBV27 with TRBJ2-1; 7 bases map to TRBD1. V lost 6 bases to trimming and J lost 4 bases; unmatched junction nucleotides: 12. Germline CDR1 reads MNHEY; CDR2 reads SMNVEV (reference sequence). The CDR3 extends over 16 amino acids. In DNA, the CDR3 is TGTGCCAGCAGCCTAGGGACAGTTCACCGATACAATGAGCAGTTCTTC. It is translated as CASSLGTVHRYNEQFF.

The chain links TRBV5-1 to TRBJ2-5, with D maybe TRBD1 (6 bases). CDR1 is SGHRS and CDR2 is YFSETQ in the germline V gene. Trimming shortened V by 2 bases and J by 2 bases, and 10 bases separated the two germline ends. There are 14 residues in the CDR3. Written as DNA, the CDR3 is TGCGCCAGCAGCTTCCTGGACAGACAAGAGACCCAGTACTTC. Translating gives CASSFLDRQETQYF.

This clonotype was seen a handful of times. The chain recombines TRBV7-9 with TRBJ2-7; maybe TRBD1 (6 bases). Germline V gene sequence: CDR1 SEHNR, CDR2 FQNEAQ (reference sequence). V dropped 7 bases and J dropped 5 bases, with 18 bases sitting between them. The CDR3 is 14 residues long. The CDR3 coding sequence is TGTGCCAGCACCCCGGGACACGTAATAGACGAGCAGTACTTC. Translating it yields CASTPGHVIDEQYF.

This clonotype was recorded at least ten times. CDR3 nucleotide sequence: TGTGCCAGCAGTTTAGAGTCAAGTAGCTCCTACAATGAGCAGTTCTTC. It translates to CASSLESSSSYNEQFF. The chain couples TRBV12-3 or TRBV12-4 to TRBJ2-1; no definite D call. CDR3 length equals 16 residues. Trimming took off 1 base at V and 0 bases at J, with 10 bases between the two ends.

Only a few counts were recorded for this clonotype. This chain links TRBV7-2 with TRBJ2-3; D uncertain. With 1 base removed from V and 2 bases from J, the gap between germline ends came to 7 bases. CDR1 SGHTA and CDR2 FQGNSA come from the germline V gene. CDR3 length: 14 amino acids. The CDR3 is CASSLELPTDTQYF. The DNA of the CDR3 is TGTGCCAGCAGCTTAGAACTTCCCACAGATACGCAGTATTTT.

This clonotype was picked up a small number of times. V gene TRBV10-3 combines with J gene TRBJ2-3; TRBD1 matches 10 bases. Germline CDR1 ENHRY, CDR2 SYGVKD. V dropped 6 bases and J dropped 2; count of bases not matched to a gene: 8. The CDR3 consists of 16 residues. CDR3 in amino acids: CAISEPGQGITDTQYF. DNA of the CDR3: TGTGCCATCAGCGAACCGGGACAGGGGATCACAGATACGCAGTATTTT.

This chain uses TRBV12-3 or TRBV12-4 with TRBJ1-5; 10 bases fit TRBD1. With 5 bases clipped from V and 1 base from J, the junction kept 5 bases outside the gene matches. The CDR3 has 16 amino acids. CDR3 DNA sequence: TGTGCCAGCAGTGCCGGACAGGGGGGCAGCAATCAGCCCCAGCATTTT. Protein sequence: CASSAGQGGSNQPQHF.

The J gene is TRBJ1-4, the V gene TRBV5-1; D call uncertain. The germline gives CDR1 SGHRS, CDR2 YFSETQ. This CDR3 has 16 residues. Trimming pared 2 bases from V and 5 bases from J, leaving 16 bases between. The CDR3 region is CASSFGQNMRNEKLFF. The CDR3 DNA follows: TGCGCCAGCAGCTTTGGGCAAAATATGAGGAATGAAAAACTGTTTTTT.

The CDR3 sequence is CASSWEAGASYNEQFF. CDR3 in DNA: TGTGCCAGCAGCTGGGAAGCGGGGGCCTCCTACAATGAGCAGTTCTTC. The gene calls are TRBV7-6 and TRBJ2-1, with TRBD2 identical over 8 bases. CDR3 length: 16 residues. Unmatched junction bases numbered 5, after V lost 4 bases and J lost 0 bases. From germline, CDR1 is SGHVS and CDR2 FNYEAQ.